The sequence of this T cell receptor (beta chain) was determined in a study of siplizumab effects on memory and regulatory T cells. Broader study findings: In unstimulated cells, naive T cells appeared more diverse than memory T cells and seemed major alloresponse contributors. Proof of suppressive function in proliferating Tregs from siplizumab cultures was not established. In siplizumab conditions, mappable alloreactive CD4+ clones averaged around 64% Treg-derived, against 25% to 30% in controls. Only a minority of proliferating CD4+ or CD8+ clones had an assignable naive or memory phenotype, with roughly 75-97% lacking one.

Clones were read by immunoSEQ multiplex PCR, and TCRdb kept only the in-frame ones, dropping some. Of some 70,000 clones listed, 80% to 90% were seen once; the top ten hold 1.7%. The length of the CDR3 is 16 residues. With V trimmed by 4 bases and J by 3 bases, 11 bases remained unmatched. Looked up from germline, CDR1 is GTSNPN and CDR2 is SVGIG (reference sequence). The sample holds one count of this clone. Its cognate antigen is unknown. The material sequenced was Tregs sorted from blood. This receptor was identified in a human donor in good health. The rearrangement links TRBV30 to TRBJ2-3, with TRBD2 identical over 9 bases. CDR3 protein: CAWMRNPSGVTDTQYF. CDR3 sequence (DNA): TGTGCCTGGATGCGGAACCCTAGCGGGGTTACAGATACGCAGTATTTT.